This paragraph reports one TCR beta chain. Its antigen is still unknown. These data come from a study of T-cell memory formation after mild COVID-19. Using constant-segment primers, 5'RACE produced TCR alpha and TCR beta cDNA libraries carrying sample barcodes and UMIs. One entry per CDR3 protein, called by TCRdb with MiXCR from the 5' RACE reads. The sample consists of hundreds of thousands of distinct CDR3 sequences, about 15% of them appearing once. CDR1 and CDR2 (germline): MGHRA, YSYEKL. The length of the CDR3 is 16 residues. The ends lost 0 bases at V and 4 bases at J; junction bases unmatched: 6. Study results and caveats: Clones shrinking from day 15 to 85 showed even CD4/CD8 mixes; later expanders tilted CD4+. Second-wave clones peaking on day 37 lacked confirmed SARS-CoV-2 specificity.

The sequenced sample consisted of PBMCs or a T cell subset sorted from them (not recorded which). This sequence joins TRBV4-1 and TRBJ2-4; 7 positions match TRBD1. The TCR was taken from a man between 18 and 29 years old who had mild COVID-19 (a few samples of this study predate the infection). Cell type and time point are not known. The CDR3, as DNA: TGCGCCAGCAGCCAAGATCCCGGGACAGCTAAAAACATTCAGTACTTC. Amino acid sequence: CASSQDPGTAKNIQYF.